The clone carrying this TCR beta chain has at least ten counts. The target antigen is unknown. The sample originates from a study of T cells in Graves' hyperthyroidism and ophthalmopathy. Patients between 18 and 65 years old had hyperthyroidism, newly diagnosed and lasting under 2 months. Diagnostic assessment was based on clinical symptoms, serum thyroxine and TRAb, thyroid ultrasound and orbital computed tomography. Study findings and constraints: Before onset, by a median of around 6.4 months, the model predicted ophthalmopathy. Blood samples included most of the expanded thyroid clonotypes exceeding 0.001.

The investigators amplified TCR beta CDR3 regions from RNA transcripts. During a first-round RT-PCR of the TCR CDR3, the HTBI primer set was used. From the multiplex PCR reads, TCRdb called clonotypes with MiXCR, one entry per CDR3 protein. The data show about 400,000 distinct CDR3 sequences, roughly 14% seen once. Sequencing input: blood. The clonotype originates from a woman aged 18-29 years with Graves' hyperthyroidism that later progressed to Graves' ophthalmopathy.

CDR3 in amino acids: CATSDSDWYEQYF. CDR3 DNA: TGTGCCACCAGTGACTCGGACTGGTACGAGCAGTACTTC. The V and J genes are TRBV24-1 and TRBJ2-7, with TRBD2 as a possible D gene (5 bases). The CDR3 sequence is 13 residues long. The germline V gene has CDR1 KGHDR and CDR2 SFDVKD. Trimming took 4 bases from V and 4 from J, leaving 10 bases between them.